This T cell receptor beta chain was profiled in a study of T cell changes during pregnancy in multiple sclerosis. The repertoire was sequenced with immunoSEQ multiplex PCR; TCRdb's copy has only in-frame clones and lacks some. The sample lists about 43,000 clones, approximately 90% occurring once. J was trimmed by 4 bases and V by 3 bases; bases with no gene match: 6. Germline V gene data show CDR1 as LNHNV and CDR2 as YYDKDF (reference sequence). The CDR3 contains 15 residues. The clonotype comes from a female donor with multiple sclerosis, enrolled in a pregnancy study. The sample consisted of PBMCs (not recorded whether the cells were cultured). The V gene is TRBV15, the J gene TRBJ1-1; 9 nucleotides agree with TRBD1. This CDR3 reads CATSREGQGVTEAFF. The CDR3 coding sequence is TGTGCCACCAGCAGGGAGGGACAGGGAGTCACTGAAGCTTTCTTT. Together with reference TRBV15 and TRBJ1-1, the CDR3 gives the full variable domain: DAMVIQNPRYQVTQFGKPVTLSCSQTLNHNVMYWYQQKSSQAPKLLFHYYDKDFNNEADTPDNFQSRRPNTSFCFLDIRSPGLGDTAMYLCATSREGQGVTEAFFGQGTRLTVV.